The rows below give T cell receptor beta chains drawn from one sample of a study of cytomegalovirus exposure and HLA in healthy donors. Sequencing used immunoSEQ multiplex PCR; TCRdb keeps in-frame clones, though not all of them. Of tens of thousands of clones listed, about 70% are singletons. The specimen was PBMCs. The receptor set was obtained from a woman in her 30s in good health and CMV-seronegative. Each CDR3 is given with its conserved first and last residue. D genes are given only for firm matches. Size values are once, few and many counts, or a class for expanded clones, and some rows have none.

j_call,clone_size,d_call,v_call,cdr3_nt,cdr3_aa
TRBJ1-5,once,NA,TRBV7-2,TGTGCCAGCAGCTTAGAGCGGGGGTTGGGCCAGCCCCAGCATTTT,CASSLERGLGQPQHF
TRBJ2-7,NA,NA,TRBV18,TGTGCCAGCTCACCACCAGGGGGTCACGAGCAGTACTTC,CASSPPGGHEQYF
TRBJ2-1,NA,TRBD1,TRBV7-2,TGTGCCAGCAGCCCTCCCGGGACAGGGACCTACAATGAGCAGTTCTTC,CASSPPGTGTYNEQFF
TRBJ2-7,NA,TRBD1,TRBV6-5,TGTGCCAGCAGGAGGGACAGGGGGCTAAACGAGCAGTACTTC,CASRRDRGLNEQYF
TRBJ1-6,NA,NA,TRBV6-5,TGTGCCAGCAGTTACGGCCGACTTAATTCACCCCTCCACTTT,CASSYGRLNSPLHF
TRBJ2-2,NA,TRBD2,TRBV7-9,TGTGCCAGCAGCTTAGTGGGGACTAGGAGGTCCGGGGAGCTGTTTTTT,CASSLVGTRRSGELFF
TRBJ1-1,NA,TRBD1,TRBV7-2,TGTGCCAGCAGCCCCTCGGGACAGATTATGAACACTGAAGCTTTCTTT,CASSPSGQIMNTEAFF
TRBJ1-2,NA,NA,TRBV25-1,TGTGCCAGCAGTGATTCACTGGGGCAGGGGAGAGCTAACTATGGCTACACCTTC,CASSDSLGQGRANYGYTF
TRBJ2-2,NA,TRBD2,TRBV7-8,TGTGCCAGCAGCTCGGTGACTAGCGGGGGAGCGAACACCGGGGAGCTGTTTTTT,CASSSVTSGGANTGELFF
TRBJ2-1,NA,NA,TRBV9,TGTGCCAGCAGCTGGGACTCCGGGATCTACAATGAGCAGTTCTTC,CASSWDSGIYNEQFF
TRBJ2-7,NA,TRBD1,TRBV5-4,TGTGCCAGCAGCTCAACTCGGGACAGACCATACGAGCAGTACTTC,CASSSTRDRPYEQYF
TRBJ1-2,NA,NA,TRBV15,TGTGCCACCAGCAGAGATGATCGGAAGCGGGATGGCTACACCTTC,CATSRDDRKRDGYTF